The source of this T cell receptor beta chain is a study of shared clonotypes between healthy human individuals. Sorted-subset replicate PCRs used 200 ng DNA, roughly 28,000 T cell genomes. Profiling relied on immunoSEQ multiplex PCR, and the TCRdb table lists in-frame clones only, not all of them. This sample has nearly 600,000 clones, with less than 97% found just once. Notes on the study in general: Among non-shared clonotypes, generation probabilities were lower than among those shared by all four donors.

This CDR3 is built from 15 residues. The germline CDR1 and CDR2 sequences are LNHDA and SQIVND (reference sequence). Trimming pared 6 bases from V and 2 bases from J, leaving 16 bases between. As defined, naive CD8 cells were CD45RO-negative and positively selected for CCR7, with terminally differentiated effector memory CD45RA+ cells excluded. The donor population consisted of healthy HIV-negative adults with no recent acute infections or vaccinations. Of note for this clone: Its antigen is unidentified.

The sequencing input was naive CD8+ T cells sorted from blood. This receptor was obtained from a woman in her twenties or thirties in good health. This chain connects TRBV19 to TRBJ2-5; the D call may be TRBD1 or TRBD2 (5 bases each). CDR3 DNA: TGTGCCAGTAGCAAGGGATGGGGACCTCAAGAGACCCAGTACTTC. This sequence encodes CASSKGWGPQETQYF.